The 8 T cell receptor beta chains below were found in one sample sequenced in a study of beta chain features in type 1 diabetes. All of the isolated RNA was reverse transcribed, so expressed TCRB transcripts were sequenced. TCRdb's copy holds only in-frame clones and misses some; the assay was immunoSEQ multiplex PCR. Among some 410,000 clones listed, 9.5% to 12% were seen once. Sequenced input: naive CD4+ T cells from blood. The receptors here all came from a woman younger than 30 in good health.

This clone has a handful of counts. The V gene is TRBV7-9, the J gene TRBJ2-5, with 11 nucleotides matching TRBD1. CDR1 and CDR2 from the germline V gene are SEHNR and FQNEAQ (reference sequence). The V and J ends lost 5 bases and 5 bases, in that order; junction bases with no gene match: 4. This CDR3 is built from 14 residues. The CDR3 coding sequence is TGTGCCAGCAGCCCGGGACAGGGGGTGGAGACCCAGTACTTC. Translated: CASSPGQGVETQYF.

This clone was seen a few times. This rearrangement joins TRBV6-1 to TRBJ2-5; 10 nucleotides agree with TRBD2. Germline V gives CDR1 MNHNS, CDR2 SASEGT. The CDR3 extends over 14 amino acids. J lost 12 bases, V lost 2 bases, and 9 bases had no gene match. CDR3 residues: CASSELVSGGKEYF. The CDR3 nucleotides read TGTGCCAGCAGTGAACTTGTTAGCGGGGGGAAGGAGTACTTC.

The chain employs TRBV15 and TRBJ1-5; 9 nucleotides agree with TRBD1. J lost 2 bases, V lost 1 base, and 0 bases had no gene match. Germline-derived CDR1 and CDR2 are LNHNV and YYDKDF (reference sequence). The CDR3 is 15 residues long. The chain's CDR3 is CATSRGTGGNQPQHF. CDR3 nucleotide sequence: TGTGCCACCAGCAGAGGGACAGGGGGCAATCAGCCCCAGCATTTT.

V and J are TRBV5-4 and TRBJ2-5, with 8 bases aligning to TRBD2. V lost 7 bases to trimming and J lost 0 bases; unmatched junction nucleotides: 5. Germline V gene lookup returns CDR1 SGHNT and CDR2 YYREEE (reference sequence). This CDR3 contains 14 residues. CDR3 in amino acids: CASGSGVYQETQYF. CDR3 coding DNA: TGTGCCAGCGGTAGCGGGGTGTACCAAGAGACCCAGTACTTC.

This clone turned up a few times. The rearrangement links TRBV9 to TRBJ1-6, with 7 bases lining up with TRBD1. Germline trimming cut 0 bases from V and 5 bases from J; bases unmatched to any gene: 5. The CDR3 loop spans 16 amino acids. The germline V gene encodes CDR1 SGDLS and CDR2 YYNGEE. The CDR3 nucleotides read TGTGCCAGCAGCGTAGGCCCAGGGGGAAATAATTCACCCCTCCACTTT. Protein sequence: CASSVGPGGNNSPLHF.

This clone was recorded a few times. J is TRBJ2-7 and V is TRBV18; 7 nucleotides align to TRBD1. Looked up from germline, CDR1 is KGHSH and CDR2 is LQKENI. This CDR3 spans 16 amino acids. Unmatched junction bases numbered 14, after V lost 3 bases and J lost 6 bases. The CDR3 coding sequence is TGTGCCAGCTCACCTATACACTTACAGGGGCCCCGCGAGCAGTACGTC. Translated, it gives CASSPIHLQGPREQYV.

The CDR3: CASQGQGPGQPQHF. In DNA, the CDR3 is TGTGCCAGTCAGGGACAGGGACCTGGGCAGCCCCAGCATTTT. The chain joins TRBV19 to TRBJ1-5; 9 nucleotides match TRBD1. CDR3 length: 14 amino acids. Germline CDR1 is LNHDA and CDR2 is SQIVND (reference sequence). With 8 bases clipped from V and 7 bases from J, the junction kept 9 bases outside the gene matches.

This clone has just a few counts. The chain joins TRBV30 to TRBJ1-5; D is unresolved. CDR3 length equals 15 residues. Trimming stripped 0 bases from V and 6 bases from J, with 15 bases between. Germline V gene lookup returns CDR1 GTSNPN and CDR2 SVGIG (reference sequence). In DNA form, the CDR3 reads TGTGCCTGGAGTGTAGGGCACAATCCCAGTCAGCCCCAGCATTTT. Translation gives CAWSVGHNPSQPQHF.